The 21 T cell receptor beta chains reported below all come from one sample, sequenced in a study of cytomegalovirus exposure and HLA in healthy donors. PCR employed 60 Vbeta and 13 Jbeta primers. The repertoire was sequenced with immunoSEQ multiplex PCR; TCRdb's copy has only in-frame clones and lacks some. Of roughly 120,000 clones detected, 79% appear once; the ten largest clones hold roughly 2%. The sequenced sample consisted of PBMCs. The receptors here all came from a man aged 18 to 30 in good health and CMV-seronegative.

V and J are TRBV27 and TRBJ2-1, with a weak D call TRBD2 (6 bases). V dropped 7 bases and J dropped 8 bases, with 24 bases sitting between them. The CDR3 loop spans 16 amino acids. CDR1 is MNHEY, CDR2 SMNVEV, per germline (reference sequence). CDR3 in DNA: TGTGCCAGCAACTTGGTGGCGGGACCTCCGGGGCATGAGCAGTTCTTC. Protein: CASNLVAGPPGHEQFF.

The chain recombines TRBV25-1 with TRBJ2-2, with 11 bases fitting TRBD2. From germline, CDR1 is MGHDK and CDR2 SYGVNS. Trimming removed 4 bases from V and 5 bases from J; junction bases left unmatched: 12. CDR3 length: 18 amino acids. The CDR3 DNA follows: TGTGCCAGCAGTGGTGAGGCCTGGGCTAGCGGGAGGACCGGGGAGCTGTTTTTT. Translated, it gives CASSGEAWASGRTGELFF.

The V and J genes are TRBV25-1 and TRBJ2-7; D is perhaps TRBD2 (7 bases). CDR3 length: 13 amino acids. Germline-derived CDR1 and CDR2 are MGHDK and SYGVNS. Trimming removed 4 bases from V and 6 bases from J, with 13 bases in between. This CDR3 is CASSAGGGGEQYV. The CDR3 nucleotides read TGTGCCAGCAGTGCCGGGGGCGGGGGCGAGCAGTACGTC.

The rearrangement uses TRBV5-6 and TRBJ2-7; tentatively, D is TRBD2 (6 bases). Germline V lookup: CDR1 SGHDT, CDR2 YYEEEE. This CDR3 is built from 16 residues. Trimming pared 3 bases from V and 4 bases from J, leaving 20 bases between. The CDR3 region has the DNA TGTGCCAGCAGCTGGGGTCCCGGGACTCAACCTTACGAGCAGTACTTC. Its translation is CASSWGPGTQPYEQYF. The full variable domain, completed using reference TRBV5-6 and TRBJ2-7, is DAGVTQSPTHLIKTRGQQVTLRCSPKSGHDTVSWYQQALGQGPQFIFQYYEEEERQRGNFPDRFSGHQFPNYSSELNVNALLLGDSALYLCASSWGPGTQPYEQYFGPGTRLTVT.

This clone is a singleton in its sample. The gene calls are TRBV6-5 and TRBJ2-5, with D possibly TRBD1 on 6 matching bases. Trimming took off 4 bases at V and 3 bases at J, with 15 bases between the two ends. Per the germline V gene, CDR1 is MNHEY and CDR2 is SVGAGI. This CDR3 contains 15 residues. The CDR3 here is CASSWIGGDKETQYF. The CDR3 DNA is TGTGCCAGCAGTTGGATAGGGGGTGATAAAGAGACCCAGTACTTC.

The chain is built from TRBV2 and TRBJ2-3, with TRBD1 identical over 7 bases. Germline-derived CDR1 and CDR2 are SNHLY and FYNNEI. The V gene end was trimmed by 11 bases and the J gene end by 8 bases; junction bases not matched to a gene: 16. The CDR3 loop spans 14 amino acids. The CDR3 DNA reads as TGTGCCGTCCGGAAACAGGGGATAATGGGTACGCAGTATTTT. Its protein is CAVRKQGIMGTQYF.

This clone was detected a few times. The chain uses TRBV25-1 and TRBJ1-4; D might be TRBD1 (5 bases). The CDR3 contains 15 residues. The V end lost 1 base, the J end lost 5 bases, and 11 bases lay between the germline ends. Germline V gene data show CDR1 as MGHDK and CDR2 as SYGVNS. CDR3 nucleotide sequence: TGTGCCAGCAGTGAATTTGCGGGGCAGAATGAAAAACTGTTTTTT. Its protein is CASSEFAGQNEKLFF.

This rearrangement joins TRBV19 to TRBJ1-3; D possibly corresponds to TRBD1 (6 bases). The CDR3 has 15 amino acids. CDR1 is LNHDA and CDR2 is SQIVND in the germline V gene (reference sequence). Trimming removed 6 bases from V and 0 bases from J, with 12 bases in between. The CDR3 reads CASRLQGPSGNTIYF. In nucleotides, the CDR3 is TGTGCCAGTAGATTACAGGGTCCCTCTGGAAACACCATATATTTT.

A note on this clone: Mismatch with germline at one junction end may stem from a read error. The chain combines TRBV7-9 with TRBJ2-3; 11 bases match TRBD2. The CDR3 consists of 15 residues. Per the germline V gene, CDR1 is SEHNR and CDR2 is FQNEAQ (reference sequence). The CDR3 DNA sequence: TGTGCCAGCAGCGTAGCGGGAGGGCCCCCAGATACGCAGTATTTT. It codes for CASSVAGGPPDTQYF.

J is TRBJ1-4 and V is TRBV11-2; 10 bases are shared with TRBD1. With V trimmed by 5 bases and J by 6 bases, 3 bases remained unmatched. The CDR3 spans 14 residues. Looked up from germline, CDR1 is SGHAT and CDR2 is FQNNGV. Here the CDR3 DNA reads TGTGCCAGCAGCACTGGACAGGGGGATGAAAAACTGTTTTTT. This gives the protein CASSTGQGDEKLFF.

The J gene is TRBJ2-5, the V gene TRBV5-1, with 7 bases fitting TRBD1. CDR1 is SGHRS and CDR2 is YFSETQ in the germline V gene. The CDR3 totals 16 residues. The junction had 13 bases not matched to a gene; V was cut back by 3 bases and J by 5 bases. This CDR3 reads CASSWVTGLEGETQYF. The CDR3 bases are TGCGCCAGCAGCTGGGTGACAGGGCTCGAGGGGGAGACCCAGTACTTC.

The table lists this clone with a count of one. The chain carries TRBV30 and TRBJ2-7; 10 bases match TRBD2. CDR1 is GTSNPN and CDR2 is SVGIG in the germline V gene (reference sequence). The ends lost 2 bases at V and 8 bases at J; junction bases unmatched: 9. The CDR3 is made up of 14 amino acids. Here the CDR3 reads CAWSTLAGVSKQYV. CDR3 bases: TGTGCCTGGAGTACTCTAGCGGGAGTATCCAAGCAGTACGTC.

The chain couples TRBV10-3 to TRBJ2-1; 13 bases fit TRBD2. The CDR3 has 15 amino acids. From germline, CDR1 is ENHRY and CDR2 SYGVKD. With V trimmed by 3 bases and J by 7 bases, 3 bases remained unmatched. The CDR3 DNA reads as TGTGCCATCAGTGATGGGACTAGCGGGATTAATGAGCAGTTCTTC. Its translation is CAISDGTSGINEQFF.

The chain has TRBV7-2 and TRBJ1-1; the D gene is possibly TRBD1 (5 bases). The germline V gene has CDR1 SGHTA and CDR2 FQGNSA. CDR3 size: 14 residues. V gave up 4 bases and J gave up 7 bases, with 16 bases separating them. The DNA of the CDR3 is TGTGCCAGCAGCTCAGTTTCAGGGATAGGTGAAGCTTTCTTT. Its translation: CASSSVSGIGEAFF.

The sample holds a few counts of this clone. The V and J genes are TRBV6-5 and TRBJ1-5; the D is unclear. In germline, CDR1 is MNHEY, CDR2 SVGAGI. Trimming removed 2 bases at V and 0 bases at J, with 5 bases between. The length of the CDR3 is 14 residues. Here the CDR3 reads CASSYDSSNQPQHF. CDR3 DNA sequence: TGTGCCAGCAGTTACGACTCTAGCAATCAGCCCCAGCATTTT.

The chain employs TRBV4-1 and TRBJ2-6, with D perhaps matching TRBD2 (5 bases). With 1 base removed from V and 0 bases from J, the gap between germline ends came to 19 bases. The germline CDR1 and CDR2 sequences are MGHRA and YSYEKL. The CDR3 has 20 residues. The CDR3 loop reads CASSQGGSVGSGSGANVLTF. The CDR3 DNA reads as TGCGCCAGCAGCCAAGGCGGGTCCGTAGGGTCGGGCTCTGGGGCCAACGTCCTGACTTTC.

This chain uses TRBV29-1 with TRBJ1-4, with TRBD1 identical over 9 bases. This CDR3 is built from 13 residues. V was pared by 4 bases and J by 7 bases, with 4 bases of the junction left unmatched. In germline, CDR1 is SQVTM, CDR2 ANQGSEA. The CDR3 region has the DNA TGCAGCGTTGTAGACAGGGGGAGTGAAAAACTGTTTTTT. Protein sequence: CSVVDRGSEKLFF.

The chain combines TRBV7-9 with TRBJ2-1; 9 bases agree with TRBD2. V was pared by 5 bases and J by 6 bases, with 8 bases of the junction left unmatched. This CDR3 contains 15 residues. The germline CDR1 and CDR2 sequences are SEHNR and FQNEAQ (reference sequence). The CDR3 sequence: CASSPPGLASNEQFF. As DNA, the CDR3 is TGTGCCAGCAGCCCACCGGGACTAGCAAGCAATGAGCAGTTCTTC.

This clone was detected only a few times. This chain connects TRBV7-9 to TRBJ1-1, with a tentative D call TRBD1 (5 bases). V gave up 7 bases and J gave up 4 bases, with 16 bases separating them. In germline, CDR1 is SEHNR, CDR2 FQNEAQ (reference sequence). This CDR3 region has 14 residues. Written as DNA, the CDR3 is TGTGCCAGCACCCGTGGGGGGGGAGGCACTGAAGCTTTCTTT. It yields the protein CASTRGGGGTEAFF.

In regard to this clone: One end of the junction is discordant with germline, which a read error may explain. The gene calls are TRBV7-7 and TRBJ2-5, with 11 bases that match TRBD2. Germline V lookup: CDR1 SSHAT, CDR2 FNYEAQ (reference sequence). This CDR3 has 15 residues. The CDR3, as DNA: TGTGCTAGCAGCCCTCGACTAGCGGGATCGGAGACCCAGTACTTC. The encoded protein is CASSPRLAGSETQYF.

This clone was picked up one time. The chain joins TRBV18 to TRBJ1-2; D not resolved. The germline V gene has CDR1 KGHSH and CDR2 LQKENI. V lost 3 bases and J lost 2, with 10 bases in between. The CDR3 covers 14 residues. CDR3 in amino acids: CASSPVGRNYGYTF. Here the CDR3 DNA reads TGTGCCAGCTCACCGGTGGGCAGGAACTATGGCTACACCTTC.